The rows below give T cell receptor beta chains drawn from one sample of a study of T cell changes during pregnancy in multiple sclerosis. TCRdb's copy holds only in-frame clones and misses some; the assay was immunoSEQ multiplex PCR. The top ten hold approximately 0.9% of the sample, which has 60,000 to 75,000 clones, 90% to 95% seen once. The starting material was peripheral blood, obtained before pregnancy. These TCRs come from a female donor with multiple sclerosis, enrolled in a pregnancy study. The CDR3 runs from the conserved cysteine through the conserved F or W. D genes are given only for firm matches. Size values are once, few and many counts, or a class for expanded clones, and some rows have none.

J	size	V	D	CDR3	DNA
TRBJ2-7	-	TRBV5-8	-	CASNPTGSFSYEQYF	TGTGCCAGCAACCCAACAGGATCCTTCTCCTACGAGCAGTACTTC
TRBJ1-2	-	TRBV7-6	-	CASSSSQGGYGYTF	TGTGCCAGCAGCTCAAGCCAGGGAGGCTATGGCTACACCTTC
TRBJ1-1	-	TRBV29-1	TRBD1	CSVPVEDRGYGEAFF	TGCAGCGTCCCAGTGGAGGACAGGGGGTACGGTGAAGCTTTCTTT
TRBJ2-2	-	TRBV4-3	TRBD2	CASSLSGGAGGELFF	TGCGCCAGCAGCCTTAGCGGGGGGGCTGGCGGGGAGCTGTTTTTT
TRBJ2-1	-	TRBV2	-	CASSEVGGGDEQFF	TGTGCCAGCAGTGAAGTAGGAGGGGGCGATGAGCAGTTCTTC
TRBJ2-7	-	TRBV6-1	TRBD2	CASSGHATGRAYEQYF	TGTGCCAGCAGTGGACACGCTACCGGGAGGGCCTACGAGCAGTACTTC
TRBJ1-2	few	TRBV19	TRBD1	CASSIDGTVYGYTF	TGTGCCAGTAGTATAGACGGGACAGTCTATGGCTACACCTTC
TRBJ2-2	-	TRBV5-4	-	CASSLGGAVELFF	TGTGCCAGCAGCTTGGGGGGCGCGGTGGAGCTGTTTTTT
TRBJ2-7	-	TRBV11-3	TRBD1	CASSSTGGEQYF	TGTGCCAGCAGCTCGACAGGGGGCGAGCAGTACTTC
TRBJ1-1	-	TRBV25-1	TRBD1	CASSRQGWNTEAFF	TGTGCCAGCAGTAGACAGGGATGGAACACTGAAGCTTTCTTT
TRBJ1-5	-	TRBV19	-	CASSYDGGPNQPQHF	TGTGCCAGTAGTTATGACGGAGGTCCCAATCAGCCCCAGCATTTT
TRBJ1-3	-	TRBV7-8	-	CASSLAWGAGNTIYF	TGTGCCAGCAGCTTAGCGTGGGGGGCTGGAAACACCATATATTTT
TRBJ2-7	-	TRBV19	TRBD1	CASSLRDRGPYEQYF	TGTGCCAGTAGTCTCCGGGACAGGGGTCCCTACGAGCAGTACTTC
TRBJ2-1	-	TRBV27	TRBD2	CASRKLAGGGEQFF	TGTGCCAGCAGGAAACTAGCGGGGGGGGGTGAGCAGTTCTTC
TRBJ2-5	-	TRBV11-2	-	CASSLSFGFGTQYF	TGTGCCAGCAGCTTATCCTTCGGTTTTGGGACCCAGTACTTC
TRBJ2-3	-	TRBV7-2	-	CASSARQGGSTDTQYF	TGTGCCAGCAGCGCGAGACAGGGAGGTAGCACAGATACGCAGTATTTT
TRBJ1-2	-	TRBV6-5	TRBD1	CASSRDRGHYGYTF	TGTGCCAGCAGTCGCGACAGGGGCCACTATGGCTACACCTTC
TRBJ1-3	-	TRBV18	-	CASSPPLAKIHYSGNTIYF	TGTGCCAGCTCACCCCCCTTAGCCAAAATCCACTACTCTGGAAACACCATATATTTT
TRBJ1-2	-	TRBV7-9	-	CASSPIGNRGQLIYGYTF	TGTGCCAGCAGCCCAATAGGGAACCGGGGACAACTTATCTATGGCTACACCTTC
TRBJ1-1	-	TRBV6-4	-	CASSGGASSEAFF	TGTGCCAGCAGTGGGGGCGCTTCATCTGAAGCTTTCTTT
TRBJ1-3	-	TRBV5-1	-	CASSLDGVSGNTIYF	TGCGCCAGCAGCTTGGACGGTGTCTCTGGAAACACCATATATTTT
TRBJ2-1	-	TRBV9	-	CASSVVSGGAPNEQFF	TGTGCCAGCAGCGTAGTTAGTGGGGGGGCCCCGAATGAGCAGTTCTTC
TRBJ2-3	-	TRBV9	TRBD2	CASSVGTSGGLTDTQYF	TGTGCCAGCAGCGTAGGGACTAGCGGGGGGCTTACAGATACGCAGTATTTT
TRBJ1-2	once	TRBV15	TRBD1	CATSRVRQGANYGYTF	TGTGCCACCAGCAGAGTTAGACAGGGGGCGAACTATGGCTACACCTTC
TRBJ1-1	-	TRBV7-6	TRBD1	CASSLGGQGNTEAFF	TGTGCCAGCAGCTTAGGAGGACAGGGGAACACTGAAGCTTTCTTT
TRBJ1-6	medium-sized	TRBV5-4	-	CASSLAGPPSPLHF	TGTGCCAGCAGCTTAGCAGGGCCGCCTTCACCCCTCCACTTT
TRBJ1-5	-	TRBV21-1	-	CASSKSSHRVVDSNQPQHF	TGTGCCAGCAGCAAAAGTAGCCACAGGGTGGTTGATAGCAATCAGCCCCAGCATTTT
TRBJ2-4	-	TRBV19	-	CASSPGVAKNIQYF	TGTGCCAGTAGCCCGGGGGTAGCCAAAAACATTCAGTACTTC
TRBJ2-5	-	TRBV5-5	TRBD2	CASSYLAGASETQYF	TGTGCCAGCAGCTACCTAGCGGGGGCAAGTGAGACCCAGTACTTC
TRBJ1-2	-	TRBV19	TRBD1	CASSIDGDSSNYGYTF	TGTGCCAGTAGTATAGATGGGGACAGCTCTAACTATGGCTACACCTTC
TRBJ2-7	-	TRBV19	TRBD2	CASTPTGLHYEQYF	TGTGCCAGTACCCCGACGGGACTACACTACGAGCAGTACTTC
TRBJ1-4	-	TRBV5-8	-	CASSSQGEKLFF	TGTGCCAGCAGCTCGCAGGGGGAAAAACTGTTTTTT
TRBJ2-7	-	TRBV6-6	-	CASSYGTNSYEQYF	TGTGCCAGCAGTTACGGGACAAACTCCTACGAGCAGTACTTC
TRBJ1-1	once	TRBV6-6	TRBD1	CASSYSAPGGGTEAFF	TGTGCCAGCAGTTACTCGGCCCCAGGGGGCGGTACTGAAGCTTTCTTT
TRBJ1-6	-	TRBV19	-	CASSTHRGGPSPLHF	TGTGCCAGTAGTACTCACCGCGGGGGGCCTTCACCCCTCCACTTT
TRBJ1-4	-	TRBV2	-	CASRAHTGATNEKLFF	TGTGCCAGCAGGGCCCATACAGGTGCAACTAATGAAAAACTGTTTTTT
TRBJ2-3	-	TRBV6-1	TRBD2	CASSGLAGGYTDTQYF	TGTGCCAGCAGTGGTCTAGCGGGGGGTTACACAGATACGCAGTATTTT
TRBJ2-7	-	TRBV12-5	-	CASGSAYEQYF	TGTGCTAGTGGTTCCGCGTACGAGCAGTACTTC
TRBJ2-7	-	TRBV5-8	TRBD2	CASSLVGLAGSYEQYF	TGTGCCAGCAGCTTGGTCGGGCTAGCGGGAAGCTACGAGCAGTACTTC
TRBJ2-3	-	TRBV7-2	TRBD2	CASSSGGSTDTQYF	TGTGCCAGCAGCTCGGGGGGGAGCACAGATACGCAGTATTTT
TRBJ1-1	-	TRBV18	-	CASSPGWGLDTEAFF	TGTGCCAGCTCACCAGGATGGGGGCTGGACACTGAAGCTTTCTTT
TRBJ2-6	-	TRBV4-3	-	CASSQESGSGANVLTF	TGCGCCAGCAGCCAAGAATCAGGCTCTGGGGCCAACGTCCTGACTTTC
TRBJ1-1	-	TRBV6-1	TRBD1	CASRNYRGGTEAFF	TGTGCCAGCAGGAATTACAGGGGGGGCACTGAAGCTTTCTTT
TRBJ1-2	-	TRBV6-5	TRBD1	CASSPYDRARGGYTF	TGTGCCAGCAGTCCCTATGACAGGGCGAGGGGTGGCTACACCTTC
TRBJ2-5	-	TRBV6-1	-	CASSEVQGGSQYF	TGTGCCAGCAGTGAAGTCCAGGGGGGATCCCAGTACTTC
TRBJ1-4	-	TRBV18	-	CASSTGGEKLFF	TGTGCCAGCTCAACGGGGGGAGAGAAACTGTTTTTT
TRBJ1-1	-	TRBV6-6	-	CASSPRGADTEAFF	TGTGCCAGCAGCCCACGGGGGGCGGACACTGAAGCTTTCTTT
TRBJ1-5	-	TRBV2	-	CASNPGGSNQPQHF	TGTGCCAGCAACCCCGGGGGTAGCAATCAGCCCCAGCATTTT
TRBJ2-1	-	TRBV29-1	-	CSVSISSYNEQFF	TGCAGCGTGAGCATTAGCTCCTACAATGAGCAGTTCTTC
TRBJ1-6	-	TRBV27	TRBD1	CASSLGQGYSPLHF	TGTGCCAGCAGTTTAGGACAGGGTTATTCACCCCTCCACTTT
TRBJ2-3	-	TRBV7-2	-	CASSAGAGDTQYF	TGTGCCAGCAGCGCGGGGGCAGGGGATACGCAGTATTTT
TRBJ2-5	-	TRBV20-1	-	CSAGLPETQYF	TGCAGTGCGGGCCTCCCGGAGACCCAGTACTTC